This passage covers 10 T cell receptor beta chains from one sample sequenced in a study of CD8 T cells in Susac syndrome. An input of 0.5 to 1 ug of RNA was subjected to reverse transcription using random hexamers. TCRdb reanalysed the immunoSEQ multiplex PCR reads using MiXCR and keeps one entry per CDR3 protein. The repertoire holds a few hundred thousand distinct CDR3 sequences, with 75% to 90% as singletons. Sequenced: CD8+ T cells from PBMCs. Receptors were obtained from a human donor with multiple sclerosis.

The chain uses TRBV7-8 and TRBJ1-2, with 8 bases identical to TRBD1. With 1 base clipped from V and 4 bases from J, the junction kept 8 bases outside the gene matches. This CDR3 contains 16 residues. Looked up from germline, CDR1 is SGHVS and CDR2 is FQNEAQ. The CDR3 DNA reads TGTGCCAGCAGCTTAGAATGGACAGGGTTAAGCTATGGCTACACCTTC. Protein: CASSLEWTGLSYGYTF.

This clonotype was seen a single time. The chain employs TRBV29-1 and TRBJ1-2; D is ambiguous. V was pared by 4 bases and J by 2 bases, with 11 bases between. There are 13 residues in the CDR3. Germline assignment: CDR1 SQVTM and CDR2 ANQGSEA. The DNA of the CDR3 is TGCAGCGTTGCCAACGATGAGAACTATGGCTACACCTTC. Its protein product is CSVANDENYGYTF. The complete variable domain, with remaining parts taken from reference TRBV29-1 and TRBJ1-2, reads SAVISQKPSRDICQRGTSLTIQCQVDSQVTMMFWYRQQPGQSLTLIATANQGSEATYESGFVIDKFPISRPNLTFSTLTVSNMSPEDSSIYLCSVANDENYGYTFGSGTRLTVV.

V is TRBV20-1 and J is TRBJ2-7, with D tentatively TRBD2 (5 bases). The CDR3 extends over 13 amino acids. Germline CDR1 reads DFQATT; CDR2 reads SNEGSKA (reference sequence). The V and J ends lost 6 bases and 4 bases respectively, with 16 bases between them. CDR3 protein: CSAKRANIYEQYF. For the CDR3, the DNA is TGCAGTGCCAAGAGGGCGAACATATACGAGCAGTACTTC.

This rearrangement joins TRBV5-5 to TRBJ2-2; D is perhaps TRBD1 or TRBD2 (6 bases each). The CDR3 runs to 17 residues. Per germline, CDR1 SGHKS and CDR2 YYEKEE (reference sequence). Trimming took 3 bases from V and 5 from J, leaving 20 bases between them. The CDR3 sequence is CASSSEHRASGTGELFF. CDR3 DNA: TGTGCCAGCAGCTCAGAACACAGGGCCAGCGGGACCGGGGAGCTGTTTTTT.

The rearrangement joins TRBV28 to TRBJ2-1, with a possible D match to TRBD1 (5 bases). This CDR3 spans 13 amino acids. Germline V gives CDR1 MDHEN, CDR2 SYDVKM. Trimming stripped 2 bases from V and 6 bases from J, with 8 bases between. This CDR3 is CASSLHQGNEQFF. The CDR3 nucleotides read TGTGCCAGCAGTTTACACCAGGGCAATGAGCAGTTCTTC.

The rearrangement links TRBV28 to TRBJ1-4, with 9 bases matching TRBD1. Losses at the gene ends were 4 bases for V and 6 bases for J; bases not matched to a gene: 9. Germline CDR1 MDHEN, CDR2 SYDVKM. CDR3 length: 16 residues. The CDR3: CASSSQNRGRHEKLFF. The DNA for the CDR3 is TGTGCCAGCAGTTCGCAAAACAGGGGGCGTCATGAAAAACTGTTTTTT.

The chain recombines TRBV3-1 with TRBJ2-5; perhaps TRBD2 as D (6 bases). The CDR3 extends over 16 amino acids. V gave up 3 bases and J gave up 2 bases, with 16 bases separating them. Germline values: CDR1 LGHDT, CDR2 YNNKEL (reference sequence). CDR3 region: CASSHGARAGQETQYF. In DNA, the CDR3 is TGTGCCAGCAGCCATGGAGCTCGGGCGGGACAAGAGACCCAGTACTTC.

In DNA, the CDR3 is TGCGCCAGCAGCTTGCGCTCACTGAACGGCGGGAATTATAATTCACCCCTCCACTTT. This sequence encodes CASSLRSLNGGNYNSPLHF. The chain links TRBV5-1 to TRBJ1-6, with unresolved D. V was shortened by 1 base and J by 4 bases, with 21 bases between the two germline ends. The length of the CDR3 is 19 residues. The germline CDR1 and CDR2 sequences are SGHRS and YFSETQ.

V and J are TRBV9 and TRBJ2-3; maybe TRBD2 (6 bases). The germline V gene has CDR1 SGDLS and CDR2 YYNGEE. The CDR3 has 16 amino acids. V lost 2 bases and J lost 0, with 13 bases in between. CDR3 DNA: TGTGCCAGCAGCGTCCCGGAGGGGTCTAGCACAGATACGCAGTATTTT. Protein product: CASSVPEGSSTDTQYF.

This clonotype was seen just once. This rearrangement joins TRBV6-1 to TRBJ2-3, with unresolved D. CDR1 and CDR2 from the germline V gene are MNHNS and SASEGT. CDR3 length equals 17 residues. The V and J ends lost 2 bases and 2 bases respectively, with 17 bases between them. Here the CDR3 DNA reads TGTGCCAGCAGTGAAACCGAGGAAAGGTTTTTCACAGATACGCAGTATTTT. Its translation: CASSETEERFFTDTQYF.